This T cell receptor beta chain was recovered during a study of cytomegalovirus exposure and HLA in healthy donors. About the research overall: In an early release, HLA-typed donors contributed tens of millions of unique TCR sequences. Whole-study findings and limits: Investigators reported about 160 TCR beta chains as tied to cytomegalovirus. The likely explanation for a cluster of highly shared sequence variants was sequencing artifact. Across donors, most TCRs were seen rarely, yet some public ones were widespread.

Germline V gene data show CDR1 as WSHSY and CDR2 as SAAADI. The CDR3 extends over 16 amino acids. Trimming removed 4 bases at V and 2 bases at J, with 16 bases between. As regards this clone: Its antigen remains unidentified.

Use of 60 Vbeta and 13 Jbeta primers characterized the PCR. TCRdb keeps only in-frame clones here, not all; method: immunoSEQ multiplex PCR. The table shows about 91,000 clones, with over 75% occurring only once. Sample: PBMCs. This clonotype was obtained from a male donor in good health and CMV-seropositive. This chain joins TRBV10-2 and TRBJ2-3, with D maybe TRBD2 (6 bases). The CDR3 reads CASSGKEGGTTDTQYF. DNA of the CDR3: TGCGCCAGCAGTGGTAAGGAGGGAGGAACCACAGATACGCAGTATTTT.